These 29 T cell receptor beta chains share one sample of origin, sequenced in a study of tissue T cells after allogeneic stem cell transplantation (dated by TCRdb to between 2022 and 2023). The method was the immunoSEQ multiplex PCR assay. The immuneACCESS repertoire file appears here via TCRdb, limited to in-frame rearrangements. These files lack a portion of the clones; in checked studies, under half of the deficit traces to unresolved V genes, and the cause of the others is not known. The sample table records fewer than 1,500 clones; over 45% of these occur just once. Jointly, the top ten make up 13% of the sample. In light of the paper, this sample's time point label describes: mouse harvest day 7 after allogeneic transplant. Each mouse graft, delivered by tail vein injection, combined 10^6 splenic CD5+ T cells with 10^7 T-cell-depleted bone marrow cells. Source material: liver tissue. All receptors derive from a female BALB/c mouse given C57BL/6 T cells with graft-versus-host disease after an allogeneic hematopoietic cell transplant.

On this clone: Genes and germline are mouse. The read gets to within 1 residue of the CDR3 end, and the germline J gene fills in the rest. The chain recombines TRBV12-2 with TRBJ2-1, with 11 nucleotides matching TRBD1. Germline assignment: CDR1 SGHLS and CDR2 HYDKME. The CDR3 is made up of 14 amino acids. Trimming at V came to 2 bases and at J to 6 bases, leaving 2 bases not matched to a gene. Partial CDR3 DNA: TGTGCCAGCTCTCGGGACAGGGGGGGTGCTGAGCAGTTC. Protein: CASSRDRGGAEQF. The whole CDR3 sequence is CASSRDRGGAEQFF.

To note about this clone: Germline and genes here are mouse. Read coverage stops 1 residue before the CDR3 terminus; the germline J gene supplies the remainder. The rearrangement uses TRBV23 and TRBJ2-5. This CDR3 has 10 amino acids. Germline CDR1 and CDR2: KGHTA and FQNQQP. CDR3 protein: CSSSHDTQYF. The CDR3 bases that were read are TGCTCCAGCAGTCATGACACCCAGTAC.

This clone was recorded only once. Here the gene names and germline are mouse. From the germline J gene comes the end of the CDR3, since the read stops 1 residue before it. The chain employs TRBV29 and TRBJ2-3; 7 positions agree with TRBD1. The ends lost 7 bases at V and 0 bases at J; junction bases unmatched: 7. Germline V gives CDR1 MSHET, CDR2 SYDVDS. CDR3 size: 15 residues. The CDR3 loop reads CASTTGTASAETLYF. The CDR3 DNA, read in part, is TGTGCTAGCACTACCGGGACAGCTAGTGCAGAAACGCTGTAT.

With respect to this clone: The gene names here belong to mouse. The read stops 1 residue short of the end of the CDR3; the missing end is completed from the germline J gene. The V call is TRBV3, the J call TRBJ1-2; D gene ambiguous. This CDR3 comprises 13 residues. V lost 5 bases to trimming and J lost 0 bases, with 7 bases between them. Per the germline V gene, CDR1 is SNHLY and CDR2 is FYNGKV (reference sequence). The CDR3 loop is CASSRNANSDYTF. The sequenced part of the CDR3 DNA is TGTGCCAGCAGCCGCAATGCAAACTCCGACTACACC. The variable domain in full, with the rest retrieved from reference TRBV3 and TRBJ1-2, is GPKVLQIPSHQIIDMGQMVTLNCDPVSNHLYFYWYKQILGQQMEFLVNFYNGKVMEKSKLFKDQFSVERPDGSYFTLKIQPTALEDSAVYFCASSRNANSDYTFGSGTRLLVI.

There are a few counts of this clone. The germline and genes are mouse ones. The CDR3 end falls 1 residue outside the read, so it is completed with the germline J gene. The J gene is TRBJ2-2, the V gene TRBV26; 7 bases agree with TRBD2. The V gene end was trimmed by 5 bases and the J gene end by 0 bases; junction bases not matched to a gene: 0. The germline V gene encodes CDR1 KGHPV and CDR2 FQNQEV (reference sequence). There are 14 residues in the CDR3. The CDR3 region is CASSGGANTGQLYF. The sequenced part of the CDR3 DNA is TGTGCCAGCAGTGGGGGGGCAAACACCGGGCAGCTCTAC.

As for this clone: Mouse germline and gene names are used. The read terminates 1 residue ahead of where the CDR3 ends, so the germline J gene completes it. The chain joins TRBV13-1 to TRBJ2-5; TRBD2 matches at 14 bases. Unmatched junction bases numbered 3, after V lost 1 base and J lost 5 bases. Germline assignment: CDR1 NSHNY and CDR2 SYGAGN. This CDR3 is 16 amino acids long. The CDR3 DNA, read in part, is TGTGCCAGCAGTGATTTGGGACTGGGGGGGCGAGACACCCAGTAC. Its translation is CASSDLGLGGRDTQY. The whole CDR3 sequence is CASSDLGLGGRDTQYF.

This clone ranks as large. The listed genes are named as in mouse. The read ends 1 residue before the CDR3 terminus; that terminus is restored from the germline J gene. The chain carries TRBV13-3 and TRBJ2-7, with D perhaps TRBD1 (6 bases). With 3 bases removed from V and 3 bases from J, the gap between germline ends came to 10 bases. CDR3 length equals 13 residues. Germline V gives CDR1 NNHDY, CDR2 SYVADS. CDR3 bases read: TGTGCCAGCAGTGGGACAGACCTCTATGAACAGTAC. Translated: CASSGTDLYEQY. The CDR3 in its entirety is CASSGTDLYEQYF.

This clone has a handful of counts. Gene names and germline refer to mouse. The CDR3 is cut off 1 residue early in the read; its end comes from the germline J gene. This chain links TRBV31 with TRBJ2-7; 7 nucleotides align to TRBD2. V lost 0 bases and J lost 0; bases outside the gene matches: 2. The CDR3 runs 14 residues. Per the germline V gene, CDR1 is GKSSPN and CDR2 is SITVG. CDR3 in amino acids: CAWSLGGFSYEQYF. The DNA read from the CDR3 is TGTGCCTGGAGTCTGGGGGGGTTCTCCTATGAACAGTAC.

This clone is categorized as large. Mouse gene names apply. From the germline J gene comes the end of the CDR3, since the read stops 1 residue before it. The J gene is TRBJ2-7, the V gene TRBV14; D is ambiguous. V dropped 5 bases and J dropped 7 bases, with 10 bases sitting between them. The CDR3 length is 11 residues. The V gene's germline CDR1 is SGHDT and CDR2 FRDEAV. The CDR3 here is CASSRLGEQYF. CDR3 DNA (partial): TGTGCCAGCAGCCGACTCGGGGAACAGTAC.

With regard to this clone: Germline and genes: mouse. The CDR3 here is CASKTGSAETLYF. The covered CDR3 bases are TGTGCCAGCAAGACTGGGAGTGCAGAAACGCTGTAT. The rearrangement uses TRBV19 and TRBJ2-3; 7 bases fit TRBD2. The sequence runs out 1 residue before the end of the CDR3; the remainder is reconstructed from the germline J gene. The V segment lost 6 bases and the J segment 0 bases; nucleotides outside the gene matches: 1. Germline V gives CDR1 FNHDT, CDR2 SITEND (reference sequence). There are 13 residues in the CDR3.

Notes on this clone: Genes and germline come from the mouse. The CDR3 end lies 1 residue beyond the end of the read and is filled in from the germline J gene. The J gene is TRBJ2-5, the V gene TRBV12-2, with unresolved D. CDR1 is SGHLS and CDR2 is HYDKME in the germline V gene. The CDR3 sequence is 11 residues long. Trimming pared 0 bases from V and 3 bases from J, leaving 0 bases between. The CDR3 protein is CASSLQDTQYF. CDR3 DNA, as far as it was read: TGTGCCAGCTCTCTCCAAGACACCCAGTAC.

As to this clone: Germline and genes here are mouse. The CDR3 end lies 1 residue beyond the end of the read and is filled in from the germline J gene. The chain carries TRBV23 and TRBJ2-3; no check of the table's D call, TRBD2, against the DNA was made. Looked up from germline, CDR1 is KGHTA and CDR2 is FQNQQP. The CDR3 is 16 residues long. The sequenced CDR3 bases are TGCTCCAGCAGTCAATCGGGGGGGGCCTGGGCAGAAACGCTGTAT. Its translation: CSSSQSGGAWAETLY. The entire CDR3 protein reads CSSSQSGGAWAETLYF.

About this clone itself: Each gene name is a mouse one. The CDR3 sequence is CASIPGHNTEVFF. The covered CDR3 bases are TGTGCCAGCATCCCGGGACATAACACAGAAGTCTTC. V gene TRBV15 combines with J gene TRBJ1-1; D may be TRBD1 (6 bases). The observed sequence ends 1 residue before the CDR3 terminus, with the missing tail filled in from the germline J gene. The CDR3 covers 13 residues. Per germline, CDR1 SGHND and CDR2 FRSKSL. V lost 7 bases and J lost 2, with 11 bases in between.

To note about this clone: Gene labels here are mouse ones. The read comes to an end 1 residue before the CDR3 does, leaving the germline J gene to fill in the end. The rearrangement uses TRBV13-3 and TRBJ2-3; 13 bases fit TRBD2. The CDR3 sequence is 14 residues long. CDR1 is NNHDY and CDR2 is SYVADS in the germline V gene. With 5 bases clipped from V and 3 bases from J, the junction kept 0 bases outside the gene matches. CDR3 DNA (partial): TGTGCCAGCAGGGACTGGGGGGGCGCAGAAACGCTGTAT. Its translation: CASRDWGGAETLY. The whole CDR3 protein is CASRDWGGAETLYF.

This clone was seen just once. The listed genes are named as in mouse. The sequenced fragment ends 1 residue before the CDR3 boundary, so the rest is inferred from the germline J gene. The rearrangement links TRBV19 to TRBJ2-7; maybe TRBD2 (7 bases). V was shortened by 4 bases and J by 4 bases, with 15 bases between the two germline ends. This CDR3 comprises 14 residues. Germline-derived CDR1 and CDR2 are FNHDT and SITEND (reference sequence). CDR3: CASSLLWGPYEQYF. CDR3 bases read: TGTGCCAGCAGTCTCCTCTGGGGGCCTTATGAACAGTAC.

Details on this clone: Here the gene names and germline are mouse. The CDR3 end is not reached by the read, which stops 1 residue before it; the germline J gene fills it in. This chain joins TRBV26 and TRBJ2-1; D is perhaps TRBD1 or TRBD2 (5 bases each). Per the germline V gene, CDR1 is KGHPV and CDR2 is FQNQEV (reference sequence). The ends were cut back, 4 bases at V and 7 bases at J, with 11 bases in the middle. The CDR3 runs 13 residues. The covered CDR3 bases are TGTGCCAGCAGTCCCCGAAGGGACGCTGAGCAGTTC. Its protein is CASSPRRDAEQF. The entire CDR3 is CASSPRRDAEQFF.

This clone is large in the sample. Gene names follow the mouse nomenclature. CDR3 amino acids: CASSDGHPNSDYTF. CDR3 bases read: TGTGCCAGCAGTGATGGACACCCAAACTCCGACTACACC. This sequence joins TRBV13-1 and TRBJ1-2; the D is unclear. The read ends 1 residue before the CDR3 terminus; that terminus is restored from the germline J gene. CDR1 is NSHNY and CDR2 is SYGAGN in the germline V gene. Trimming left V 0 bases short and J 0 bases short, with 6 bases between. The CDR3 consists of 14 residues.

This clone was observed a handful of times. Gene names and germline match the mouse. With the read ending 1 residue before the CDR3 end, the germline J gene is used to fill in that end. The rearrangement joins TRBV5 to TRBJ2-7; TRBD2 agrees at 8 bases. CDR3 length: 15 amino acids. Germline CDR1 and CDR2: LGHNA and YNLKQL (reference sequence). V lost 4 bases and J lost 2; bases outside the gene matches: 7. CDR3 protein: CASSPLGGGAYEQYF. The part of the CDR3 DNA that was read is TGTGCCAGCAGCCCTCTGGGGGGAGGGGCCTATGAACAGTAC.

Comments on this clone: Gene names follow the mouse nomenclature. The CDR3 end falls 1 residue outside the read, so it is completed with the germline J gene. The genes are TRBV24 and TRBJ1-5; a weak D match, TRBD1 (5 bases). The V and J ends lost 4 bases and 0 bases respectively, with 10 bases between them. From germline, CDR1 is KGHTA and CDR2 FRNEEI. CDR3 size: 15 residues. CDR3 bases read: TGTGCCAGCAGTCCCTGGGGGAATAACAACCAGGCTCCGCTT. This encodes CASSPWGNNNQAPL. The full CDR3 is CASSPWGNNNQAPLF.

A word on this clone: These gene names are mouse names. The DNA ends 1 residue before the CDR3 does, and the rest of the CDR3 is filled in from the germline J gene. This chain links TRBV15 with TRBJ2-3, with TRBD2 matching 7 bases. This CDR3 is built from 14 residues. CDR1 and CDR2 (germline): SGHND, FRSKSL. V shed 3 bases, J shed 2 bases, and the junction held 2 bases outside the gene matches. The CDR3 is CASSFGGYAETLYF. The CDR3 DNA, read in part, is TGTGCCAGCAGTTTTGGGGGGTATGCAGAAACGCTGTAT.

Worth noting for this clone: Germline and genes: mouse. The read gets to within 1 residue of the CDR3 end, and the germline J gene fills in the rest. The V call is TRBV19, the J call TRBJ2-4, with D possibly TRBD1 on 6 matching bases. This CDR3 is built from 14 residues. From germline, CDR1 is FNHDT and CDR2 SITEND (reference sequence). Between the trimmed V and J ends, which lost 3 bases and 4 bases, there was a span of 12 bases. The CDR3 protein is CASSTTGRENTLYF. Incomplete CDR3 DNA: TGTGCCAGCAGTACCACAGGGAGGGAAAACACCTTGTAC. Together with reference TRBV19 and TRBJ2-4, the CDR3 gives the full variable domain: GGIITQTPKFLIGQEGQKLTLKCQQNFNHDTMYWYRQDSGKGLRLIYYSITENDLQKGDLSEGYDASREKKSSFSLTVTSAQKNEMAVFLCASSTTGRENTLYFGAGTRLSVL.

A note on this clone: Germline and genes here are mouse. This CDR3 is CASSSPANQDTQYF. The part of the CDR3 DNA that was read is TGTGCCAGCAGTTCCCCAGCTAACCAAGACACCCAGTAC. The rearrangement joins TRBV15 to TRBJ2-5; no clear D. The read terminates 1 residue before the CDR3 end, so the remaining end is supplied by the germline J gene. The CDR3 spans 14 residues. Germline CDR1 and CDR2: SGHND and FRSKSL. The V end was cut by 4 bases, the J end by 0 bases, with 8 bases between. The variable domain in full, completed from reference TRBV15 and TRBJ2-5, reads DAGVTQTPRHEVAEKGQTIILKCEPVSGHNDLFWYRQTKIQGLELLSYFRSKSLMEDGGAFKDRFKAEMLNSSFSTLKIQPTEPKDSAVYLCASSSPANQDTQYFGPGTRLLVL.

Worth noting for this clone: These gene names are mouse names. The read stops 1 residue short of the end of the CDR3; the missing end is completed from the germline J gene. The genes are TRBV26 and TRBJ2-1; TRBD1 aligns across 9 bases. Trimming cost V 2 bases and J 6 bases; bases outside gene matches: 5. This CDR3 comprises 15 residues. The germline gives CDR1 KGHPV, CDR2 FQNQEV (reference sequence). CDR3 DNA, as far as it was read: TGTGCCAGCAGTCTGGCCGGGACAGGGTTTGCTGAGCAGTTC. It codes for CASSLAGTGFAEQF. The whole CDR3 region reads CASSLAGTGFAEQFF.

Concerning this clone itself: Mouse germline and gene names are used. Read sequence stops 1 residue before the CDR3 end, and the germline J gene provides the missing end. V and J are TRBV31 and TRBJ1-1, with TRBD1 matching 10 bases. The CDR3 extends over 14 amino acids. Per the germline V gene, CDR1 is GKSSPN and CDR2 is SITVG. The J segment lost 5 bases and the V segment lost 1 base, leaving 4 bases of the junction unmatched. Partial CDR3 DNA: TGTGCCTGGAGTCCTCCGGGACAGGGGACAGAAGTCTTC. Encoded protein: CAWSPPGQGTEVF. The entire CDR3 protein is CAWSPPGQGTEVFF.

A remark on this clone: The gene symbols are mouse symbols. The read gets to within 1 residue of the CDR3 end, and the germline J gene fills in the rest. The rearrangement joins TRBV1 to TRBJ2-7; 7 positions match TRBD2. The V and J ends lost 3 bases and 2 bases, in that order; junction bases with no gene match: 4. CDR3 length: 14 residues. Germline V gene data show CDR1 as NSQYPW and CDR2 as LRSPGD (reference sequence). CDR3 protein: CTCSAGGNAYEQYF. The sequenced part of the CDR3 DNA is TGCACCTGCAGTGCTGGGGGGAACGCCTATGAACAGTAC.

As for this clone: The gene names here belong to mouse. With the read ending 1 residue before the CDR3 end, the germline J gene is used to fill in that end. This chain joins TRBV26 and TRBJ1-1; 9 bases align to TRBD1. The CDR3 covers 12 residues. Germline-derived CDR1 and CDR2 are KGHPV and FQNQEV (reference sequence). Germline trimming cut 2 bases from V and 10 bases from J; bases unmatched to any gene: 2. The CDR3 DNA, read in part, is TGTGCCAGCAGTCTGGACAGGGGGGGAGTCTTC. Its translation is CASSLDRGGVF. The CDR3 reads in full as CASSLDRGGVFF.

A few counts support this clone. Gene names follow the mouse nomenclature. The missing CDR3 end, 1 residue past where the read stops, is filled in from the germline J gene. The chain joins TRBV29 to TRBJ1-2; a weak D match, TRBD1 (6 bases). Trimming took off 6 bases at V and 0 bases at J, with 11 bases between the two ends. This CDR3 contains 14 residues. CDR1 is MSHET, CDR2 SYDVDS, per germline. This chain's CDR3 is CASSRDIANSDYTF. The sequenced CDR3 bases are TGTGCTAGCAGCCGGGACATTGCAAACTCCGACTACACC.

Worth noting for this clone: Germline and genes: mouse. Read sequence stops 1 residue before the CDR3 end, and the germline J gene provides the missing end. This sequence joins TRBV23 and TRBJ2-7; no DNA check was done on the table's D call, TRBD2. Germline values: CDR1 KGHTA, CDR2 FQNQQP. The CDR3 loop spans 14 amino acids. The CDR3 loop reads CSSSLGLGGREQYF. The DNA read from the CDR3 is TGCTCCAGCAGTTTGGGACTGGGGGGGCGGGAACAGTAC.

This clone was counted only a few times. Genes here carry mouse names. With the read ending 1 residue before the CDR3 end, the germline J gene is used to fill in that end. This chain links TRBV13-1 with TRBJ1-5; D may be TRBD1 (5 bases). Germline V gives CDR1 NSHNY, CDR2 SYGAGN. V was shortened by 8 bases and J by 6 bases, with 9 bases between the two germline ends. The CDR3 runs to 11 residues. CDR3 protein: CARGRGQAPLF. Incomplete CDR3 DNA: TGTGCCAGGGGGCGGGGCCAGGCTCCGCTT.